These T cell receptor beta chains were read from a single sample in a study of response to subunit inactivated influenza vaccine. Using its own MiXCR run on the RT-PCR reads, TCRdb lists one record per CDR3 protein. Among a few hundred thousand distinct CDR3 sequences listed, around 13% were seen once. Sequenced material: PBMCs from blood, taken 11 to 12 days after vaccination. These receptors were obtained from a man aged 50 to 59 who received an inactivated influenza vaccine. Each CDR3 is given with its conserved first and last residue. Fields, in order: V gene, CDR3 length, D gene, clone size, J gene, CDR3 DNA, CDR3 protein. D genes are given only for firm matches. For some rows the clone size is stated as once, few or many, or as a class when expanded; others skip it.

TRBV5-5	15	TRBD2	few	TRBJ2-1	TGTGCCAGCAGCTTGGAGGGCGGGAGGGCCGGAGAGCAGTTCTTC	CASSLEGGRAGEQFF
TRBV6-5	17	.	.	TRBJ2-1	TGTGCCAGCAGTTACAGCTCTAGCGCTAACTCCTACAATGAGCAGTTCTTC	CASSYSSSANSYNEQFF
TRBV6-2/TRBV6-3	15	.	.	TRBJ2-3	TGTGCCAGCCGGCGGGGGGGACAGGGGCCAGATACGCAGTATTTT	CASRRGGQGPDTQYF
TRBV29-1	14	.	few	TRBJ1-5	TGCAGCGCCGCGCCCGGGGATGGCAATCAGCCCCAGCATTTT	CSAAPGDGNQPQHF
TRBV12-3/TRBV12-4	12	.	few	TRBJ2-5	TGTGCCAGCGAGAACCTTGACAGTATCCAGTACTTC	CASENLDSIQYF
TRBV3-1	15	.	many	TRBJ2-7	TGTGCCAGCAGCCGGCGCGACAGCGGGCGGAACGAGCAGTACTTC	CASSRRDSGRNEQYF
TRBV20-1	16	TRBD1	.	TRBJ1-5	TGCAGTGCTAGAGGGGGTACCGGGACAGGGGGCCAGCCCCAGCATTTT	CSARGGTGTGGQPQHF
TRBV20-1	11	.	few	TRBJ1-2	TGCAGTGCTAGTCGGCCCTATGGCTACACCTTC	CSASRPYGYTF
TRBV7-2	14	.	.	TRBJ1-4	TGTGCCAGCAGCCAAGGGAGTGGCGCGGAAAAACTGTTTTTT	CASSQGSGAEKLFF
TRBV12-3/TRBV12-4	13	.	few	TRBJ2-2	TGTGCCAGCAGTTCCCAGGTGACCGGGGAGCTGTTTTTT	CASSSQVTGELFF
TRBV20-1	14	.	many	TRBJ1-5	TGCAGTGCTGAGGGACGGGCGTTCAATCAGCCCCAGCATTTT	CSAEGRAFNQPQHF
TRBV5-1	14	.	.	TRBJ1-1	TGCGCCAGCAGCGAGTCGGAGAAGAACACTGAAGCTTTCTTT	CASSESEKNTEAFF
TRBV20-1	16	TRBD2	few	TRBJ2-3	TGCAGTGCTAGGGCCCTTACTAGCGGGAATACAGATACGCAGTATTTT	CSARALTSGNTDTQYF
TRBV5-6	13	.	few	TRBJ2-5	TGTGCCAGCAGCTTGGATGTGGCAGAGACCCAGTACTTC	CASSLDVAETQYF
TRBV5-1	14	.	few	TRBJ2-7	TGCGCCAGCAGCTTGACCGTCGGGCAGGACGAGCGGTACTTC	CASSLTVGQDERYF
TRBV7-2	15	TRBD1	many	TRBJ2-7	TGTGCCAGCAGCCTACAAGAGGGACAGGGAAGTCGGCAGTACTTC	CASSLQEGQGSRQYF
TRBV6-5	12	.	.	TRBJ1-1	TGTGCCAGCAGAGAGGAGGGGCATGAAGCTTTCTTT	CASREEGHEAFF
TRBV4-3	15	TRBD2	.	TRBJ2-1	TGCGCCAGCAGCCCGGCTAGCGGCCCCCGGGCTGAGCAGTTCTTC	CASSPASGPRAEQFF
TRBV5-1	14	.	few	TRBJ2-5	TGCGCCAGCAGCTTACAGCGAGGAGGGGAGACCCAGTACTTC	CASSLQRGGETQYF
TRBV7-9	14	.	few	TRBJ2-2	TGTGCCAGCAGATTCACAGGGAACACCGGGGAGCTGTTTTTT	CASRFTGNTGELFF
TRBV28	15	.	few	TRBJ2-5	TGTGCCAGCAGTTTTTCGACGGGAGTAAGGGAGACCCAGTACTTC	CASSFSTGVRETQYF
TRBV5-1	15	TRBD2	many	TRBJ2-7	TGCGCCAGCAAAGCTTTAGGGACTAGCAGCTACGAGCAGTACTTC	CASKALGTSSYEQYF
TRBV20-1	13	.	.	TRBJ2-3	TGCAGTGGGGTACCCCCTATCACAGATACGCAGTATTTT	CSGVPPITDTQYF
TRBV24-1	18	TRBD2	.	TRBJ2-2	TGTGACACCAGTGATTTCTCTAGCGGGGGACTGAACACCGGGGAGCTGTTTTTT	CDTSDFSSGGLNTGELFF
TRBV28	13	.	many	TRBJ1-1	TGTGCCAGCAGTCCCCCGGGGCAGGGTGAAGCTTTCTTT	CASSPPGQGEAFF
TRBV6-5	13	.	many	TRBJ2-7	TGTGCCAGCAGTTCGCCAGGGTCTTCCGAGCAGTACTTC	CASSSPGSSEQYF
TRBV18	14	.	once	TRBJ1-5	TGTGCCAGCTCACCACAGGATGTACGGCAGCCCCAGCATTTT	CASSPQDVRQPQHF
TRBV20-1	16	.	.	TRBJ2-1	TGCAGTGCTAGAGATAACTCGCGCAGCTCCTACAATGAGCAGTTCTTC	CSARDNSRSSYNEQFF
TRBV12-3/TRBV12-4	15	.	.	TRBJ1-5	TGTGCCAGCAGTTTATTGCCAGAGAGCAATCAGCCCCAGCATTTT	CASSLLPESNQPQHF
TRBV20-1	17	.	few	TRBJ2-1	TGCAGTGCTAGAGATTTCAGCGGGTGGGGTTCCTACAATGAGCAGTTCTTC	CSARDFSGWGSYNEQFF
TRBV11-1	14	TRBD1	.	TRBJ1-4	TGTGCCATCGGCCCCGGGACAGGGGGTGAAAAACTGTTTTTT	CAIGPGTGGEKLFF
TRBV18	15	.	.	TRBJ1-3	TGTGCCAGCTCACCAAACCGAGTCTCTGGAAACACCATATATTTT	CASSPNRVSGNTIYF
TRBV5-1	15	.	.	TRBJ1-1	TGCGCCAGCAACCCGGGGGGCGTACTGAACATTGAAGCTTTCTTT	CASNPGGVLNIEAFF
TRBV5-5	18	.	few	TRBJ1-4	TGTGCCAGCAGCTTTTTCGCCTTACCTGGGGGGGGGAATGAAAAACTGTTTTTT	CASSFFALPGGGNEKLFF
TRBV7-2	16	.	.	TRBJ2-1	TGTGCCAGCAGTTTTTCTGGGGGGGCTCCGGACAATGAGCAGTTCTTC	CASSFSGGAPDNEQFF
TRBV20-1	12	.	.	TRBJ2-3	TGCAGTGAAAGGGCAGACACAGATACGCAGTATTTT	CSERADTDTQYF
TRBV6-4	17	TRBD1	.	TRBJ2-7	TGTGCCAGCAGTGGCATAGAGGTTAAGGGACAGGGTTACGAGCAGTACTTC	CASSGIEVKGQGYEQYF
TRBV27	14	TRBD2	.	TRBJ2-2	TGTGCCACAAAGGGGGGCGGGGGGACCGGGGAGCTGTTTTTT	CATKGGGGTGELFF
TRBV28	12	.	many	TRBJ2-7	TGTGCCAGCAGTACAAGGGACTACGAGCAGTACTTC	CASSTRDYEQYF
TRBV18	16	.	.	TRBJ1-6	TGTGCCAGCTCACAGGACATCCGCTCCTATAATTCACCCCTCCACTTT	CASSQDIRSYNSPLHF
TRBV7-2	15	.	.	TRBJ1-2	TGTGCCAGCAGCTTAACCAGGACTCGGGACTATGGCTACACCTTC	CASSLTRTRDYGYTF
TRBV6-1	14	.	few	TRBJ2-3	TGTGCCAGCAGACCGGGATTTCGCACAGATACGCAGTATTTT	CASRPGFRTDTQYF
TRBV5-6	16	.	few	TRBJ2-2	TGTGCCAGCAGCTTGGATGGACAGACGAACACCGGGGAGCTGTTTTTT	CASSLDGQTNTGELFF
TRBV10-3	14	.	few	TRBJ1-1	TGTGCCATCAGTGAGGACCGGATGAACACTGAAGCTTTCTTT	CAISEDRMNTEAFF
TRBV7-7	13	.	many	TRBJ2-3	TGTGCCATCTCACAGACTAGATCGGATACGCAGTATTTT	CAISQTRSDTQYF
TRBV30	13	.	.	TRBJ2-7	TGTGCCTGGCAACAAGGACGGCTCTACGAGCAGTACTTC	CAWQQGRLYEQYF
TRBV28	15	.	few	TRBJ2-2	TGTGCCAGCAAAATACTCGGGGAGTACACCGGGGAGCTGTTTTTT	CASKILGEYTGELFF
TRBV12-3/TRBV12-4	14	TRBD1	.	TRBJ1-3	TGTGCCAGCAGCCCGGACAGGGTTGGAAACACCATATATTTT	CASSPDRVGNTIYF
TRBV7-9	12	.	.	TRBJ1-5	TGTGCCAGCAGCTTAGATTTTCAGCCCCAGCATTTT	CASSLDFQPQHF
TRBV28	16	.	few	TRBJ2-2	TGTGCCAGCAGTGCCATGCGTGAGGGGGATACCGGGGAGCTGTTTTTT	CASSAMREGDTGELFF
TRBV5-4	16	.	.	TRBJ2-3	TGTGCCAGCAGCTTGGGGCCGACCGCAAGCACAGATACGCAGTATTTT	CASSLGPTASTDTQYF
TRBV7-2	17	TRBD2	.	TRBJ2-3	TGTGCCAGCAGCTTAGGTCGTAGCGGGGGGCCTGGAGATACGCAGTATTTT	CASSLGRSGGPGDTQYF
TRBV7-8	16	TRBD2	few	TRBJ2-2	TGTGCCAGCAGCGCCTCCGGGAGGCCTTCACCGGGGGAGCTGTTTTTT	CASSASGRPSPGELFF
TRBV4-3	14	.	few	TRBJ1-1	TGCGCCAGCAGCCCGGACCTATTGGGCACTGAAGCTTTCTTT	CASSPDLLGTEAFF
TRBV10-3	13	TRBD2	.	TRBJ2-1	TGTGCCACTGGACTAGCGGGAGTGGGTGAGCAGTTCTTC	CATGLAGVGEQFF
TRBV4-3	15	TRBD1	many	TRBJ2-7	TGCGCCAGCAGCCAAGCGAGGGGGCTAAACTACGAGCAGTACTTC	CASSQARGLNYEQYF